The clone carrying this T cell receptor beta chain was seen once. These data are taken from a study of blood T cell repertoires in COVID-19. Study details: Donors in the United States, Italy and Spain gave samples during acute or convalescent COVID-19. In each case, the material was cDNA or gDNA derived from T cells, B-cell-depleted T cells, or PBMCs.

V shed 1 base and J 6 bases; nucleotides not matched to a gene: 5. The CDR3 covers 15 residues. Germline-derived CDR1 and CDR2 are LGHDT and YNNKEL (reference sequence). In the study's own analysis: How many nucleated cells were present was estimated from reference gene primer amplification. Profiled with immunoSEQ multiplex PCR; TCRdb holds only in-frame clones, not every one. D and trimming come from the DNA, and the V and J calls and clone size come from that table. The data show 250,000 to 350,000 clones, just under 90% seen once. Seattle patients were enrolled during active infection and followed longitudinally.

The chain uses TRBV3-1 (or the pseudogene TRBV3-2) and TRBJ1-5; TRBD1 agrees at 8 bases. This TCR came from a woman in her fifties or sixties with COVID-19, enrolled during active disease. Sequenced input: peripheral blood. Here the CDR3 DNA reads TGTGCCAGCAGCCAAGCAGGCACAGGGGGTCAGCCCCAGCATTTT. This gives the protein CASSQAGTGGQPQHF.